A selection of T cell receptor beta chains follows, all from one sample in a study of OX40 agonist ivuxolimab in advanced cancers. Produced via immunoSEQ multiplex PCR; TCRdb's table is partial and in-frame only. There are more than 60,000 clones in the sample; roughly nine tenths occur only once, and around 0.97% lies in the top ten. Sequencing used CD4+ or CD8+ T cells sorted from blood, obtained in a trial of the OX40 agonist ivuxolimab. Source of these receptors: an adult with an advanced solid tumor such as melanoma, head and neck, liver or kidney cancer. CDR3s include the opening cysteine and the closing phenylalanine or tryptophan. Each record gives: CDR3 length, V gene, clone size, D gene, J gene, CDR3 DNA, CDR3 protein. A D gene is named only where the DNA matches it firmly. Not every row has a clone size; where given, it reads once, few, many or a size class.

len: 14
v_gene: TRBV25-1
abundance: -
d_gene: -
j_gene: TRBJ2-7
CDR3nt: TGTGCCAGCAGTGAAAGGCCCAGTTCCTACGAGCAGTACTTC
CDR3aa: CASSERPSSYEQYF

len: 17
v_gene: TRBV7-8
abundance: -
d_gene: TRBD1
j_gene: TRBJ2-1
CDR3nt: TGTGCCAGCAGTTTCAACCCACCGGGACAGGGGGCAAATGAGCAGTTCTTC
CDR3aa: CASSFNPPGQGANEQFF

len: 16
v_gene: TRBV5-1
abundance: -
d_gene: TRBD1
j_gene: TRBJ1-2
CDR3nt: TGCGCCAGCAGCTCTGGACAGGGGGCCAGCGACTATGGCTACACCTTC
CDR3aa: CASSSGQGASDYGYTF

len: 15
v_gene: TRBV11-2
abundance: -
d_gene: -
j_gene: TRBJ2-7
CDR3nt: TGTGCCAGCAGGCAGGTCCGGGGGCCCTCCTACGAGCAGTACTTC
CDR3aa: CASRQVRGPSYEQYF

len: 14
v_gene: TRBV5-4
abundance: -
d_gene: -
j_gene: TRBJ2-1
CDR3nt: TGTGCCAGCAGTCCGGGGAGCAGGGACAATGAGCAGTTCTTC
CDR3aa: CASSPGSRDNEQFF

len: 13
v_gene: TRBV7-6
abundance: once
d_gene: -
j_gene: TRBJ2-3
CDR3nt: TGTGCCAGCAGCCCGACTAACACAGATACGCAGTATTTT
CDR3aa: CASSPTNTDTQYF

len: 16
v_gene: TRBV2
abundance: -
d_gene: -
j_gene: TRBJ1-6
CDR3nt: TGTGCCAGCAGTGAAATAGGGAGCTCCTATAATTCACCCCTCCACTTT
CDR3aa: CASSEIGSSYNSPLHF

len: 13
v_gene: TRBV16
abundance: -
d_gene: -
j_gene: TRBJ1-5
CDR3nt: TGTGCCAGCAGCCAGCAGGGGAATCAGCCCCAGCATTTT
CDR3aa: CASSQQGNQPQHF

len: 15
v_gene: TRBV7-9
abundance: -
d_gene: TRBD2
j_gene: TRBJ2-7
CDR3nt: TGTGCCAGCAGCTTCCTTCGGGAGGGTCCCTACGAGCAGTACTTC
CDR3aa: CASSFLREGPYEQYF

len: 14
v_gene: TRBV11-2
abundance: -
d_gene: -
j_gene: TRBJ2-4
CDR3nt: TGTGCCAGCAGCTCAGGACATTCTTTAAACATTCAGTACTTC
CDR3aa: CASSSGHSLNIQYF

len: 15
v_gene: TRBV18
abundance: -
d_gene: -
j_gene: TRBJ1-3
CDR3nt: TGTGCCAGCTCACCACAGGGTAGGACTGGAAACACCATATATTTT
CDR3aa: CASSPQGRTGNTIYF

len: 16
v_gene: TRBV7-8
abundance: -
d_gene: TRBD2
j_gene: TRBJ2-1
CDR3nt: TGTGCCAGCAGCCCTAGCGGGGGGAGCTCCTACAATGAGCAGTTCTTC
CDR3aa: CASSPSGGSSYNEQFF

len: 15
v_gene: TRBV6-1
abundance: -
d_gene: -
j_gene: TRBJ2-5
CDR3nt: TGTGCCAGCAGCCCCGAGAGGGGGGCTTTCGAGACCCAGTACTTC
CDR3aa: CASSPERGAFETQYF

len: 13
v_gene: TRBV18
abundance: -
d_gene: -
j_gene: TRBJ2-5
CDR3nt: TGTGCCAGCTCACCAGGGGCTGGGGGGACCCAGTACTTC
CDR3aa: CASSPGAGGTQYF

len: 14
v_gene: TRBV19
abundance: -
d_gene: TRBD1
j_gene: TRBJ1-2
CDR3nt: TGTGCCAGTATAGAGACAGGGGATAACTATGGCTACACCTTC
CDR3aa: CASIETGDNYGYTF

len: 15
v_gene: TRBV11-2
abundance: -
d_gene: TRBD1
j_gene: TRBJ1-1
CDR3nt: TGTGCCAGCAGCTCACGGGACAGGCTGAACACTGAAGCTTTCTTT
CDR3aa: CASSSRDRLNTEAFF

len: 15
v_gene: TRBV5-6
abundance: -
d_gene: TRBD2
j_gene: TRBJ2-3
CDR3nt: TGTGCCAGCAGCCTGACTAGCGGGGGGCTAGATACGCAGTATTTT
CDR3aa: CASSLTSGGLDTQYF

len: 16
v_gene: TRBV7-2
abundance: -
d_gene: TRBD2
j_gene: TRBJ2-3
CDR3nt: TGTGCCAGCAGCCCCCCCCGTGCGGGAGGGACAGATACGCAGTATTTT
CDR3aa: CASSPPRAGGTDTQYF

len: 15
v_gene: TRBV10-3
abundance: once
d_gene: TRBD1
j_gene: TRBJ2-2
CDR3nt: TGTGCCATCAGCCAGGGACAGGGGGTAACCGGGGAGCTGTTTTTT
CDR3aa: CAISQGQGVTGELFF

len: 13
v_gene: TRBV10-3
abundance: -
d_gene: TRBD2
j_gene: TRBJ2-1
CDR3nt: TGTGCCATCACCGGGACTAGCGGGAATGAGCAGTTCTTC
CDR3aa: CAITGTSGNEQFF

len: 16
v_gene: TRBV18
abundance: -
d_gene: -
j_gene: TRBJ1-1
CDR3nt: TGTGCCAGCTCACCAATTTGGGTTCGGCGGAACACTGAAGCTTTCTTT
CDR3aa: CASSPIWVRRNTEAFF

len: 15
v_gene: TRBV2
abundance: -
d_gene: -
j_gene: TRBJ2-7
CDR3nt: TGTGCCAGCAGCCCCGAGGCAGGAGCTTCGTACGAGCAGTACTTC
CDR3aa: CASSPEAGASYEQYF

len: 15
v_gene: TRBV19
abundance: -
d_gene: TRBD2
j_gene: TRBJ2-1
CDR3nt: TGTGCCAGTAGGACCGGGACTAGCGGGAACAATGAGCAGTTCTTC
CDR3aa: CASRTGTSGNNEQFF

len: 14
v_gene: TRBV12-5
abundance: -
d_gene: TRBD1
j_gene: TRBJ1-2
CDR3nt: TGTGCTAGTGACAGGACAGGGGGGAACTATGGCTACACCTTC
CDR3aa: CASDRTGGNYGYTF

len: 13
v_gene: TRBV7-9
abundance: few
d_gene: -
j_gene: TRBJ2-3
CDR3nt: TGTGCCAGCAGCTCCCCTCGGGCAGATACGCAGTATTTT
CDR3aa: CASSSPRADTQYF

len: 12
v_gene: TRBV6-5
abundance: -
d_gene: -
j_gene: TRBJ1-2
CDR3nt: TGTGCCAGCAGTCGGCAGGGGCATGGCTACACCTTC
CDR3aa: CASSRQGHGYTF

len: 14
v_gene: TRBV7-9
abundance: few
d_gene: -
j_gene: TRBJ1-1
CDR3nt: TGTGCCACCGTGACGAGGGCGGCAAACACTGAAGCTTTCTTT
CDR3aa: CATVTRAANTEAFF

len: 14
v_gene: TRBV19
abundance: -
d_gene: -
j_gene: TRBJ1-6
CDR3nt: TGTGCCAGTACCGTCGGAGGCCAAAATTCACCCCTCCACTTT
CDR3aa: CASTVGGQNSPLHF

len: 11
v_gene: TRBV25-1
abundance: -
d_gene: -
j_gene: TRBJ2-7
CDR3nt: TGTGCCAGCAGTAAAAATTTTGAGCAGTACTTC
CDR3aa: CASSKNFEQYF

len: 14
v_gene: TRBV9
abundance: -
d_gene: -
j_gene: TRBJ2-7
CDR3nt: TGTGCCAGCAGCTGGACGGACAGCTCCTACGAGCAGTACTTC
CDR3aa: CASSWTDSSYEQYF

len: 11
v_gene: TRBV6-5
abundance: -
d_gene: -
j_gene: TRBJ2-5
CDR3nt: TGTGCCAGCAGGGCCGGGGAGACCCAGTACTTC
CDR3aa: CASRAGETQYF

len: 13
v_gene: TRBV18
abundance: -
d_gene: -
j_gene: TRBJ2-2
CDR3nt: TGTGCCAGCTCTCCCCAGGGCACCGGGGAGCTGTTTTTT
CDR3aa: CASSPQGTGELFF

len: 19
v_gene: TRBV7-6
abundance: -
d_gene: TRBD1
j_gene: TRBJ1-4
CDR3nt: TGTGCCAGCAGCTTAGCGCGTTGGAAGCGGACAGGGGATGGAGAAAAACTGTTTTTT
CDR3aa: CASSLARWKRTGDGEKLFF

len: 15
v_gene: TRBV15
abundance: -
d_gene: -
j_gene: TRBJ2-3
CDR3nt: TGTGCCACCAGCAGAGATTCCAGGGTCAGTGATACGCAGTATTTT
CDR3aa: CATSRDSRVSDTQYF

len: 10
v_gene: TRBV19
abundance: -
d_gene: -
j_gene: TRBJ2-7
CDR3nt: TGTGCCAGCGACGGGGCCGAGCAGTACTTC
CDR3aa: CASDGAEQYF

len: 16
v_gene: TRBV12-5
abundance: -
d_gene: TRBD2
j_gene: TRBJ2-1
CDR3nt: TGTGCTAGTGGTTTGGTATTGACGGGGGGGCCAAATGAGCAGTTCTTC
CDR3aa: CASGLVLTGGPNEQFF

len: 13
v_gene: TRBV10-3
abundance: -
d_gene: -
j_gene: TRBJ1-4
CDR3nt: TGTGCCACAGGTGGGGGAACTAATGAAAAACTGTTTTTT
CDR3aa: CATGGGTNEKLFF

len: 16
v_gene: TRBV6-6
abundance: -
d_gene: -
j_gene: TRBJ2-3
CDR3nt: TGTGCCAGCAGTTACCCCAACCGGGATTACACAGATACGCAGTATTTT
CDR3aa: CASSYPNRDYTDTQYF

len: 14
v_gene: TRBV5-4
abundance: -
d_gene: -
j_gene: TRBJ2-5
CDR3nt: TGTGCCAGCAGCCCGAAGGGGGACCAAGAGACCCAGTACTTC
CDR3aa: CASSPKGDQETQYF

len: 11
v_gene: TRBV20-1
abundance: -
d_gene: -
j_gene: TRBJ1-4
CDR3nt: TGCAGTGCATCGGGTGGGGGGGAACTGTTTTTT
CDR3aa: CSASGGGELFF

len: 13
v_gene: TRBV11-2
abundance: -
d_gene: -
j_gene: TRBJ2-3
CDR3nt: TGTGCCAGCAGCTCCCAGGGAGCAGATACGCAGTATTTT
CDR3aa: CASSSQGADTQYF

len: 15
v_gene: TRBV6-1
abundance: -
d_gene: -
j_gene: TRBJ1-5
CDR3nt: TGTGCCAGCAGTGAAGTATCAGGGGGCAATCAGCCCCAGCATTTT
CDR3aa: CASSEVSGGNQPQHF

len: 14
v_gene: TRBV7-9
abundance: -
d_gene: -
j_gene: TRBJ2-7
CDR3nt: TGTGCCAGCAGCGGCCAGGGTTCACCCTACGAGCAGTACTTC
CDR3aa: CASSGQGSPYEQYF

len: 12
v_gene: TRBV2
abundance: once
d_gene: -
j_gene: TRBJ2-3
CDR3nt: TGTGCCAGCATGGGAGATACAGATACGCAGTATTTT
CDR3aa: CASMGDTDTQYF

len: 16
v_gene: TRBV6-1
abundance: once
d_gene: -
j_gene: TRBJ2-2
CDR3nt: TGTGCCAGCAGTGCCCCAGGGGGGGTGACACCCGGGGAGCTGTTTTTT
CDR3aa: CASSAPGGVTPGELFF

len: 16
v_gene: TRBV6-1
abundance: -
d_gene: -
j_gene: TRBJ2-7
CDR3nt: TGTGCCAGCAGTGAAGACCGGGGTAGGGTAGACTACGAGCAGTACTTC
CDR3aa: CASSEDRGRVDYEQYF

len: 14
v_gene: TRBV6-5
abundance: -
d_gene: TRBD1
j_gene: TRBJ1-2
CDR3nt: TGTGCCAGCAGTTACGGGACAGGGGCTTATGGCTACACCTTC
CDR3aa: CASSYGTGAYGYTF

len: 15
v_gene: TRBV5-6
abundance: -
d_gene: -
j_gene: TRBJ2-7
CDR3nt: TGTGCCAGCAGCTTGTACCCGGGGGGCGCCTACGAGCAGTACTTC
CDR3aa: CASSLYPGGAYEQYF

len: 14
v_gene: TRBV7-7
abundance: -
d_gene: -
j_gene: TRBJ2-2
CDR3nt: TGTGCCAGCAGCCAAATCGGGAACACCGGGGAGCTGTTTTTT
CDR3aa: CASSQIGNTGELFF

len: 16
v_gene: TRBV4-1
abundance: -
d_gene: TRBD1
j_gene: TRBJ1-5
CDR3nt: TGCGCCAGCAGCCAAGAGGGAAGACAGGGTGGCCAGCCCCAGCATTTT
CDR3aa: CASSQEGRQGGQPQHF

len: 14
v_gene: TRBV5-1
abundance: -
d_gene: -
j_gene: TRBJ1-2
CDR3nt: TGCGCCAGCAGGGAGGGGGGCGCCTTGGATGGCTACACCTTC
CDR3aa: CASREGGALDGYTF

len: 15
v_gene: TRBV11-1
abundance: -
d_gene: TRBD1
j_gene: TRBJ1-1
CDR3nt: TGTGCCAGCAGCCCCCGACAGGGGGGCAACACTGAAGCTTTCTTT
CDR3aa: CASSPRQGGNTEAFF

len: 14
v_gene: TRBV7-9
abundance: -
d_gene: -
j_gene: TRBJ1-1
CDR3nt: TGTGCCAGCAGCTCCTCCGGGGTTAACACTGAAGCTTTCTTT
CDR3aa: CASSSSGVNTEAFF

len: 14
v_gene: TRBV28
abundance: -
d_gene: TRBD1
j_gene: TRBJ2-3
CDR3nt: TGTGCCAGCAGCTCGGGACAGGGCACAGATACGCAGTATTTT
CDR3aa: CASSSGQGTDTQYF

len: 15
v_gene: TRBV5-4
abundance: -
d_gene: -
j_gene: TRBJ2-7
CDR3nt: TGTGCCAGCAGCTTGGCCAGGACGAGCTCCTACGAGCAGTACTTC
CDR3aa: CASSLARTSSYEQYF

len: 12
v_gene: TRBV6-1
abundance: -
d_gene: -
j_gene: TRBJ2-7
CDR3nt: TGTGCCAGCAGTGAAGGTAATTACGAGCAGTACTTC
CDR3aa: CASSEGNYEQYF

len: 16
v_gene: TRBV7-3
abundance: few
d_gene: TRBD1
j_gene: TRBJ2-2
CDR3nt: TGTGCCAGCAGCTTACCGGGACAGGGAAGAACCGGGGAGCTGTTTTTT
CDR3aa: CASSLPGQGRTGELFF

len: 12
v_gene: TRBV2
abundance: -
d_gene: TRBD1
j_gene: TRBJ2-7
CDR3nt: TGTGCCAGCAGCAACAGGGGGTACGAGCAGTACTTC
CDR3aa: CASSNRGYEQYF

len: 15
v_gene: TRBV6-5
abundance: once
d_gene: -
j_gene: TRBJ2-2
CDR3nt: TGTGCCAGCAGTTACTGGGGTACTAACACCGGGGAGCTGTTTTTT
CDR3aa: CASSYWGTNTGELFF